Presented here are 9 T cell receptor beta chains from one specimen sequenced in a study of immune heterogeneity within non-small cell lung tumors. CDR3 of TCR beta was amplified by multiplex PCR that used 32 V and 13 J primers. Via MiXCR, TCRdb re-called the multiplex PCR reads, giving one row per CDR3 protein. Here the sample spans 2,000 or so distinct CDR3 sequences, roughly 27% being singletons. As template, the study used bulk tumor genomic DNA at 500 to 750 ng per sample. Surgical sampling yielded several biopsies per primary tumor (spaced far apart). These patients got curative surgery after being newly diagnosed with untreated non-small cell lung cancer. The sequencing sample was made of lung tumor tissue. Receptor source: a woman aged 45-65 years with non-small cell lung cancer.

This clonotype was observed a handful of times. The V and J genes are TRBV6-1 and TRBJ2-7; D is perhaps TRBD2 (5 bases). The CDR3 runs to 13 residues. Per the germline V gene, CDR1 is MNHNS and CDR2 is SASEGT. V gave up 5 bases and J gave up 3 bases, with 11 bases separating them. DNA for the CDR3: TGTGCCAGCAGTCGCGGGCGTCGCTACGAGCAGTACTTC. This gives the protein CASSRGRRYEQYF.

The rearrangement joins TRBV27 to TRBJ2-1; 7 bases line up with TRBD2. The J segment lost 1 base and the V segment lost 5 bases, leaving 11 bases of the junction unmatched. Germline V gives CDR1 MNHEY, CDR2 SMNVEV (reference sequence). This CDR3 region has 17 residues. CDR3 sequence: CASSPGEGWLSYNEQFF. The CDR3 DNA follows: TGTGCCAGCAGTCCGGGGGAGGGATGGCTTTCCTACAATGAGCAGTTCTTC.

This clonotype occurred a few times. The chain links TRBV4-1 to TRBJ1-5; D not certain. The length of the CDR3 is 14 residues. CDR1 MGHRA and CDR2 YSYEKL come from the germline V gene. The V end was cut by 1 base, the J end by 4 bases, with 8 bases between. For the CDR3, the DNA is TGCGCCAGCAGCCAAGCCCTCGTTAATCAGCCCCAGCATTTT. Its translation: CASSQALVNQPQHF.

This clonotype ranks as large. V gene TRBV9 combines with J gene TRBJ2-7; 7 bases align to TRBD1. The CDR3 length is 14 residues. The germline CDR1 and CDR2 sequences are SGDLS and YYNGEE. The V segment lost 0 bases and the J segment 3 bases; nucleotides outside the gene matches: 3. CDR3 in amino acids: CASSVAGGGYEQYF. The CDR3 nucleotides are TGTGCCAGCAGCGTAGCAGGGGGTGGCTACGAGCAGTACTTC.

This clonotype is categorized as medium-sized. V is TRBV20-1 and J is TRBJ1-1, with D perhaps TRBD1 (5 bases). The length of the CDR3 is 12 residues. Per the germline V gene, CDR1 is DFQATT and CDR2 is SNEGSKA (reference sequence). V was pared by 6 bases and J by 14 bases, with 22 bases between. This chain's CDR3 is CSAERGGNKIFF. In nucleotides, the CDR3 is TGCAGTGCGGAAAGGGGTGGAAACAAGATATTCTTT.

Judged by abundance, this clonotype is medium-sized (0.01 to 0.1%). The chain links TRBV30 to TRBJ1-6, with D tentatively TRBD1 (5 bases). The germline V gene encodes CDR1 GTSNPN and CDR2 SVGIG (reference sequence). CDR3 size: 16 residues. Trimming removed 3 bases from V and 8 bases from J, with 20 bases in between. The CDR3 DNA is TGTGCCTGGAGCTCAGGGTTGGGATTGAGTGATTCACCCCTCCACTTT. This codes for CAWSSGLGLSDSPLHF.

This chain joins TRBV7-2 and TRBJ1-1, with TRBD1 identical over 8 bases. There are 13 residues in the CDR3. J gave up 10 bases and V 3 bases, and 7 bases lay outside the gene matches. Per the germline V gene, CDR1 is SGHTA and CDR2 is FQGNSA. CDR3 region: CASSFFWTGSAFF. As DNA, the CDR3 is TGTGCCAGCAGCTTTTTCTGGACAGGGTCAGCTTTCTTT.

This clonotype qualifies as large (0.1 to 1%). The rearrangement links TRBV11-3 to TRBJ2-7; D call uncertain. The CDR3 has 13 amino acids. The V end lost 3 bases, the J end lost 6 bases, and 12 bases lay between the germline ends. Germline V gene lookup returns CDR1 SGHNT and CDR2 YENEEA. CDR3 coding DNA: TGTGCCAGCAGCTTCCCCCACTGGGGCGAGCAGTACTTC. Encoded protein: CASSFPHWGEQYF. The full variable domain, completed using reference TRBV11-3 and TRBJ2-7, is EAGVVQSPRYKIIEKKQPVAFWCNPISGHNTLYWYLQNLGQGPELLIRYENEEAVDDSQLPKDRFSAERLKGVDSTLKIQPAELGDSAVYLCASSFPHWGEQYFGPGTRLTVT.

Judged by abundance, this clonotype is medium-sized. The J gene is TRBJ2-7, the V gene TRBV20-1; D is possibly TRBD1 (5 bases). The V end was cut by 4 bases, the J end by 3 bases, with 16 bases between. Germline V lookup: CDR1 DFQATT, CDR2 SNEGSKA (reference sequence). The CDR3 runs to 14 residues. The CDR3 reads CSATDPQGNYEQYF. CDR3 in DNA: TGCAGTGCTACGGATCCCCAGGGAAACTACGAGCAGTACTTC.